This T cell receptor beta chain was found in a study of graft-versus-host responses after intestinal transplantation. With respect to this clone: What it binds is unknown.

Sequencing was performed with immunoSEQ multiplex PCR; in TCRdb, only in-frame clones are kept and a portion is missing. The repertoire holds about 48,000 clones, with approximately 91% as singletons. Germline values: CDR1 SQVTM, CDR2 ANQGSEA. V was trimmed by 3 bases and J by 2 bases, leaving 5 bases between them. CDR3 size: 11 residues. This specimen was unstimulated CD4+ T cells sorted from spleen or lymph node cells, taken before transplant. The rearrangement links TRBV29-1 to TRBJ2-7; D perhaps matches TRBD1 (5 bases). The sequence was obtained from a human donor who was the organ donor for an intestinal transplant. CDR3 DNA: TGCAGCGTTGAGGACACCTACGAGCAGTACTTC. Translating it yields CSVEDTYEQYF.